These T cell receptor beta chains were read from a single sample in a study of blood T cell repertoires in COVID-19. Produced via immunoSEQ multiplex PCR; TCRdb's table is partial and in-frame only. The sample holds under 200,000 clones, more than 70% seen once. The sample consisted of PBMCs or T cells enriched from blood (not recorded which). These receptor sequences come from a woman aged 18-29 years who had recovered from COVID-19. The CDR3 runs from the conserved cysteine through the conserved F or W. The order of the fields is D gene, clone size, V gene, J gene, CDR3 DNA, CDR3 protein. The D gene is left open where the match is weak. Some rows have no size entry. The others give once, few or many, or a class for an expanded clone.

d_gene: TRBD2; abundance: .; v_gene: TRBV9; j_gene: TRBJ2-7; CDR3nt: TGTGCCAGCAGCGAGGGGACTAGCGGATACGAGCAGTACTTC; CDR3aa: CASSEGTSGYEQYF
d_gene: TRBD2; abundance: once; v_gene: TRBV27; j_gene: TRBJ2-1; CDR3nt: TGTGCCAGCAGTTTATTATCAGCGGGGGGGCGAGGTGAGCAGTTCTTC; CDR3aa: CASSLLSAGGRGEQFF
d_gene: TRBD2; abundance: .; v_gene: TRBV23-1; j_gene: TRBJ2-3; CDR3nt: TGCGCCAGCAGTCAATTAACATACCGGCTAGCGGGGGTCGATCCCCCAAGCACAGATACGCAGTATTTT; CDR3aa: CASSQLTYRLAGVDPPSTDTQYF
d_gene: TRBD1; abundance: .; v_gene: TRBV30; j_gene: TRBJ1-2; CDR3nt: TGTGCCTGGAGTATCCGGGACAGGGGGTTTCGGAATGGCTACACCTTC; CDR3aa: CAWSIRDRGFRNGYTF
d_gene: .; abundance: .; v_gene: TRBV5-1; j_gene: TRBJ2-3; CDR3nt: TGCGCCAGCAGCTTGAACGGACAGACAGATACGCAGTATTTT; CDR3aa: CASSLNGQTDTQYF
d_gene: .; abundance: .; v_gene: TRBV11-2; j_gene: TRBJ2-7; CDR3nt: TGTGCCAGCAGCTTAACCCATGGACAGAACTACGAGCAGTACTTC; CDR3aa: CASSLTHGQNYEQYF
d_gene: .; abundance: .; v_gene: TRBV5-4; j_gene: TRBJ1-1; CDR3nt: TGTGCCAGCAGCCCCGATGGGGGCAGCACTGAAGCTTTCTTT; CDR3aa: CASSPDGGSTEAFF
d_gene: TRBD1; abundance: few; v_gene: TRBV9; j_gene: TRBJ2-7; CDR3nt: TGTGCCAGCAGCGTAGTCGGGGACAGGGATCACGAGCAGTACTTC; CDR3aa: CASSVVGDRDHEQYF
d_gene: TRBD1; abundance: .; v_gene: TRBV29-1; j_gene: TRBJ1-6; CDR3nt: TGCAGCGTGTCGTCGGGACAGGGGAGTAATTCACCCCTCCACTTT; CDR3aa: CSVSSGQGSNSPLHF
d_gene: .; abundance: .; v_gene: TRBV5-1; j_gene: TRBJ1-2; CDR3nt: TGCGCCAGCAGCTTGTCCGGGATCTGGGGCTACACCTTC; CDR3aa: CASSLSGIWGYTF
d_gene: .; abundance: .; v_gene: TRBV5-6; j_gene: TRBJ2-7; CDR3nt: TGTGCCAGCAGCTCCCGATGGTCGGGGAGCGCGCGGGAGCAGTACTTC; CDR3aa: CASSSRWSGSAREQYF
d_gene: TRBD1; abundance: .; v_gene: TRBV25-1; j_gene: TRBJ1-2; CDR3nt: TGTGCCAGCAGTGAATATCACAGGGGGGGTGTCGAGGGCTACACCTTC; CDR3aa: CASSEYHRGGVEGYTF
d_gene: .; abundance: .; v_gene: TRBV4-1; j_gene: TRBJ2-2; CDR3nt: TGCGCCAGCAGCCAAGATAGCGGCCCCGGGGAGCTGTTTTTT; CDR3aa: CASSQDSGPGELFF
d_gene: TRBD1; abundance: .; v_gene: TRBV28; j_gene: TRBJ2-6; CDR3nt: TGTGCCAGCAGTCATAGACAGGGTACTGGGGCCAACGTCCTGACTTTC; CDR3aa: CASSHRQGTGANVLTF
d_gene: TRBD2; abundance: .; v_gene: TRBV5-4; j_gene: TRBJ2-7; CDR3nt: TGTGCCAGCAGCTCTCAGCGGGGGGGTGACGAGCAGTACTTC; CDR3aa: CASSSQRGGDEQYF
d_gene: .; abundance: once; v_gene: TRBV27; j_gene: TRBJ1-2; CDR3nt: TGTGCCAGCAGTCCCAAGGGGTACTATGGCTACACCTTC; CDR3aa: CASSPKGYYGYTF
d_gene: .; abundance: .; v_gene: TRBV19; j_gene: TRBJ1-1; CDR3nt: TGTGCCAGTAGTATGGGCGGACTGGGGGGGAACACTGAAGCTTTCTTT; CDR3aa: CASSMGGLGGNTEAFF
d_gene: TRBD1; abundance: .; v_gene: TRBV20-1; j_gene: TRBJ1-1; CDR3nt: TGCAGTGCTAGTGCTCGCGGACAGGGTTGGACTGAAGCTTTCTTT; CDR3aa: CSASARGQGWTEAFF
d_gene: .; abundance: .; v_gene: TRBV3-1/TRBV3-2; j_gene: TRBJ2-7; CDR3nt: TGTGCCAGCAGCCAAGTAGACAGGAGCTACGAGCAGTACTTC; CDR3aa: CASSQVDRSYEQYF
d_gene: .; abundance: .; v_gene: TRBV9; j_gene: TRBJ1-2; CDR3nt: TGTGCCAGCAGCGCCCCCGACAGAAACTATGGCTACACCTTC; CDR3aa: CASSAPDRNYGYTF
d_gene: .; abundance: .; v_gene: TRBV3-1/TRBV3-2; j_gene: TRBJ1-2; CDR3nt: TGTGCCAGCAGCGAGTACGGGGGTGAAGGAGGCTACACCTTC; CDR3aa: CASSEYGGEGGYTF
d_gene: TRBD1; abundance: .; v_gene: TRBV11-3; j_gene: TRBJ2-1; CDR3nt: TGTGCCAGCAGCCCCCGACAGGGTTCCTACAATGAGCAGTTCTTC; CDR3aa: CASSPRQGSYNEQFF
d_gene: .; abundance: .; v_gene: TRBV19; j_gene: TRBJ2-3; CDR3nt: TGTGCCAGTAGTTTCGGACTTTTCACAGATACGCAGTATTTT; CDR3aa: CASSFGLFTDTQYF
d_gene: .; abundance: .; v_gene: TRBV28; j_gene: TRBJ1-6; CDR3nt: TGTGCCAGCAGACCGTTCGGGGAAGCTTCACCCCTCCACTTT; CDR3aa: CASRPFGEASPLHF
d_gene: TRBD2; abundance: .; v_gene: TRBV30; j_gene: TRBJ2-4; CDR3nt: TGTGCCTGGACGCAGCGGGGTCCGGGGCAAAACATTCAGTACTTC; CDR3aa: CAWTQRGPGQNIQYF
d_gene: .; abundance: .; v_gene: TRBV7-2; j_gene: TRBJ1-2; CDR3nt: TGTGCCAGCAGGGCGCCCTGGTCAGGGAACTATGGCTACACCTTC; CDR3aa: CASRAPWSGNYGYTF
d_gene: .; abundance: few; v_gene: TRBV29-1; j_gene: TRBJ2-5; CDR3nt: TGCAGCGTTGAAGGACTAGGAGAGACCCAGTACTTC; CDR3aa: CSVEGLGETQYF
d_gene: .; abundance: .; v_gene: TRBV5-1; j_gene: TRBJ2-5; CDR3nt: TGCGCCAGCAGCTTGGCCCGAGAGACCCAGTACTTC; CDR3aa: CASSLARETQYF